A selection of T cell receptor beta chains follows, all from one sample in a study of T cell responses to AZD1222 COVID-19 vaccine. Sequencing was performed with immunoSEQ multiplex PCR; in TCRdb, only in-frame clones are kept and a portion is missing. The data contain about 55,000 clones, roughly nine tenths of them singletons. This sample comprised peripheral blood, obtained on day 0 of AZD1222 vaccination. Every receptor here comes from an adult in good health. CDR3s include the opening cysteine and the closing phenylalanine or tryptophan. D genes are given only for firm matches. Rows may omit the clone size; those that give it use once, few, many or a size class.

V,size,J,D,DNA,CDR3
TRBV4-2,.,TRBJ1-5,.,TGTGCCAGCAGCCAAGAGATCTCAGATCAGCCCCAGCATTTT,CASSQEISDQPQHF
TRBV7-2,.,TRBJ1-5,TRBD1,TGTGCCAGCAGGCGGACAGGGGGAAATCAGCCCCAGCATTTT,CASRRTGGNQPQHF
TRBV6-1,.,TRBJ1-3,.,TGTGCCAGCAGTGAAGGGGTAGGAGGTGGAAACACCATATATTTT,CASSEGVGGGNTIYF
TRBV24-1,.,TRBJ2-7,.,TGTGCCACCAGTGATTCCGGCTCCGAGAGGGTTGGTGAGCAGTACTTC,CATSDSGSERVGEQYF
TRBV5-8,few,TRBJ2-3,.,TGTGCCAGCAGATCGCAGGGAGCCGATACGCAGTATTTT,CASRSQGADTQYF
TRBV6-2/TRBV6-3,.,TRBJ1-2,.,TGTGCCAGCAGTTCCCCCTCGAGGGGTGGCTACACCTTC,CASSSPSRGGYTF
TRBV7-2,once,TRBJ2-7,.,TGTGCCAGCAGCTTAGAGCAGGGTTCGGCCGAGCAGTACTTC,CASSLEQGSAEQYF
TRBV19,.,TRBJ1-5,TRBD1,TGTGCCAGTAGCACTCGACAGGGCTCCCCTCAGCCCCAGCATTTT,CASSTRQGSPQPQHF
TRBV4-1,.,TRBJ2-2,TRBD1,TGCGCCAGCAGCTCGCACAGGGGGACGAACACCGGGGAGCTGTTTTTT,CASSSHRGTNTGELFF
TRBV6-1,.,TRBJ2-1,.,TGTGCCAGCTCGAATCGTGGGGTTGAGCAGTTCTTC,CASSNRGVEQFF
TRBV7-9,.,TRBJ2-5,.,TGTGCCAGCAGCTTTTTTTCTGGGGGCGAGACCCAGTACTTC,CASSFFSGGETQYF
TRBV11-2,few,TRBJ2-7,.,TGTGCCAGCAGCTCCCTAACAAAATTATACGAGCAGTACTTC,CASSSLTKLYEQYF
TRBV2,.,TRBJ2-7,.,TGTGCCAGCAGTGAAGGGGCGACCCTCACCGAGCAGTACTTC,CASSEGATLTEQYF
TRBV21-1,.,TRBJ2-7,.,TGTGCCAGCAGCACAGGCTACGAGCAGTACTTC,CASSTGYEQYF
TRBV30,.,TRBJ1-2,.,TGTGCCTGGAGCCTGGAGCGCTATGGCTACACCTTC,CAWSLERYGYTF
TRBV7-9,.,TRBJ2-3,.,TGTGCCAGCAGCTCGAGCACAGATACGCAGTATTTT,CASSSSTDTQYF
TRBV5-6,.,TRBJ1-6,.,TGTGCCAGCACCCTTGGCCTTAGCTCCTATAATTCACCCCTCCACTTT,CASTLGLSSYNSPLHF
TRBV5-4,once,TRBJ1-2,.,TGTGCCAGCAGCCCGCGCGGGGGGGCGCTTGGCTACACCTTC,CASSPRGGALGYTF
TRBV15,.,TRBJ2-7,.,TGTGCCACCAGCAGAGATAACAGGGTCTACGAGCAGTACTTC,CATSRDNRVYEQYF
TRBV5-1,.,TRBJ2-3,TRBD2,TGCGCCAGCAGCTTTGGTGGACAGCGGGGGAGGTTGAGCACAGATACGCAGTATTTT,CASSFGGQRGRLSTDTQYF
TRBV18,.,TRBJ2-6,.,TGTGCCAGCTCACCGGGGGACCCTGGGGCCAACGTCCTGACTTTC,CASSPGDPGANVLTF
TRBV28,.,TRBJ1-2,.,TGTGCCAGCAGTTCCCCAAGACAGTCCTATGGCTACACCTTC,CASSSPRQSYGYTF
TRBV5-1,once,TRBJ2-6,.,TGCGCCAGCAGCTTGGCCACCTCTGGGGCCAACGTCCTGACTTTC,CASSLATSGANVLTF
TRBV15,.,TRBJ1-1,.,TGTGCCACCAGCAGAGAGACGGAGATGAACACTGAAGCTTTCTTT,CATSRETEMNTEAFF
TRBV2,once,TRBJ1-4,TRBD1,TGTGCCAGCGGATTTGGGACAGGGATGACTAATGAAAAACTGTTTTTT,CASGFGTGMTNEKLFF